This T cell receptor beta chain was profiled in a study of cytomegalovirus exposure and HLA in healthy donors. Study results and limitations: A later analysis linked a missense DCLRE1C variant to TCR beta V- and J-gene trimming. Later work associated over 15,000 TCR beta sequences with HLA alleles at 0.05 false discovery rate. Presence/absence analyses supposed approximately even sequencing depth among donors.

The ends were cut back, 6 bases at V and 4 bases at J, with 16 bases in the middle. The CDR3 spans 15 residues. CDR1 is MGHDK, CDR2 SYGVNS, per germline. This clone was observed a handful of times. Its antigen is currently unknown. The PCR used 60 Vbeta and 13 Jbeta primers. Assay used: immunoSEQ multiplex PCR; TCRdb lists only in-frame clones, some missing. The sample carries around 200,000 clones, around 79% recorded once. The source is a girl under 10 years old in good health and CMV-seronegative. The sequenced sample was PBMCs. The rearrangement links TRBV25-1 to TRBJ2-1; D may be TRBD2 (6 bases). CDR3 coding DNA: TGTGCCAGCAGGCCGCCGGGACTCAATTACAATGAGCAGTTCTTC. This codes for CASRPPGLNYNEQFF.